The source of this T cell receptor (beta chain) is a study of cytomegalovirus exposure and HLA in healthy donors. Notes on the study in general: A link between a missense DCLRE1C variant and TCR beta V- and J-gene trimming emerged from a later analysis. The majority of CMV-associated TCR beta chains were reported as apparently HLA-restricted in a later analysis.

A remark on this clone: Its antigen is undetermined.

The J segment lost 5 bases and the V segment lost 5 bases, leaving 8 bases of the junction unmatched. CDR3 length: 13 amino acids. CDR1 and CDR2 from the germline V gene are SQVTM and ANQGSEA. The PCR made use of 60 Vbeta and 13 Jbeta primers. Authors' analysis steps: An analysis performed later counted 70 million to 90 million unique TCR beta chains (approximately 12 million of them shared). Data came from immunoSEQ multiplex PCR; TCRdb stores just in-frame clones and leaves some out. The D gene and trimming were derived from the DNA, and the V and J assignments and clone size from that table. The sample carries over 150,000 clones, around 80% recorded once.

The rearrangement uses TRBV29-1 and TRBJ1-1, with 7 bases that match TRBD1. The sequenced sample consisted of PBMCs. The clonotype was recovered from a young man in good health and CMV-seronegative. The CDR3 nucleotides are TGCAGCGTTTCGAGACAGGGTAATACTGAAGCTTTCTTT. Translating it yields CSVSRQGNTEAFF.